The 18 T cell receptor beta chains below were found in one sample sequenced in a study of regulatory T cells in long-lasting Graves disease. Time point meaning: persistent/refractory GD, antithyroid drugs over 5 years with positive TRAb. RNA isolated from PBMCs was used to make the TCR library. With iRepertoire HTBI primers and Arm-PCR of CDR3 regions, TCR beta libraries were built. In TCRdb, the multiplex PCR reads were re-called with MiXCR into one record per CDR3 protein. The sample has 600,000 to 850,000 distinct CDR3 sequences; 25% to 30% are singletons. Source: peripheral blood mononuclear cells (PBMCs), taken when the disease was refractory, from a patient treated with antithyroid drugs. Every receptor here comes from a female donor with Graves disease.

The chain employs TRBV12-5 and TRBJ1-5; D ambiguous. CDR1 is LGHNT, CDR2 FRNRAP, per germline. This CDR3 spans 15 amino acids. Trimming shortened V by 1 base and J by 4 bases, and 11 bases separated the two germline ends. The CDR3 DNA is TGTGCTAGTGGTTTGGGGGCTAGGGAAAATCAGCCCCAGCATTTT. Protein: CASGLGARENQPQHF.

Here the CDR3 DNA reads TGTGCCAGCAGAACAGGGATAGACTATGGCTACACCTTC. It encodes CASRTGIDYGYTF. The V and J genes are TRBV6-1 and TRBJ1-2; tentative D call: TRBD1 (6 bases). Between the trimmed V and J ends, which lost 6 bases and 3 bases, there was a span of 11 bases. CDR3 length equals 13 residues. Germline CDR1 reads MNHNS; CDR2 reads SASEGT.

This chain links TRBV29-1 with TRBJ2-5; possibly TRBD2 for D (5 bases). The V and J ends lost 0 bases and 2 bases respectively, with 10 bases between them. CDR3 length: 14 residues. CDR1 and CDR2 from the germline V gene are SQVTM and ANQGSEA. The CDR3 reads CSVEDARTQETQYF. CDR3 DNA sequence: TGCAGCGTTGAAGATGCCCGGACTCAAGAGACCCAGTACTTC.

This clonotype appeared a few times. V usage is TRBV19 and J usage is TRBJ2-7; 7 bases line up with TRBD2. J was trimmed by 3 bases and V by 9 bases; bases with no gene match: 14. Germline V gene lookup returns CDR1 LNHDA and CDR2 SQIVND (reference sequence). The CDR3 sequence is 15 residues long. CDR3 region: CASKKGGSVDYEQYF. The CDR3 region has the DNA TGTGCCAGCAAAAAGGGAGGGTCAGTGGACTACGAGCAGTACTTC.

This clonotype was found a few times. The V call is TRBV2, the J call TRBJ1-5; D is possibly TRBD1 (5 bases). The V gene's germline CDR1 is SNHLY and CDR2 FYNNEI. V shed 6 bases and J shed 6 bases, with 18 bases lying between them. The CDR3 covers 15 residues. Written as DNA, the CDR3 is TGTGCCAGCAGGGCCGAAGAGGTGGGGGGTCAGCCCCAGCATTTT. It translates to CASRAEEVGGQPQHF. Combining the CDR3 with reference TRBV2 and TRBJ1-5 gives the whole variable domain EPEVTQTPSHQVTQMGQEVILRCVPISNHLYFYWYRQILGQKVEFLVSFYNNEISEKSEIFDDQFSVERPDGSNFTLKIRSTKLEDSAMYFCASRAEEVGGQPQHFGDGTRLSIL.

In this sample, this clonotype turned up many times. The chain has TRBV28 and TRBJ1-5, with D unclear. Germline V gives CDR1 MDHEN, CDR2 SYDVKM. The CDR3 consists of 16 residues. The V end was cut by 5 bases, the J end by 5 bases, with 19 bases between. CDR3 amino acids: CASSLPFKGIHQPQHF. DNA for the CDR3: TGTGCCAGCAGTCTACCCTTTAAAGGGATACATCAGCCCCAGCATTTT.

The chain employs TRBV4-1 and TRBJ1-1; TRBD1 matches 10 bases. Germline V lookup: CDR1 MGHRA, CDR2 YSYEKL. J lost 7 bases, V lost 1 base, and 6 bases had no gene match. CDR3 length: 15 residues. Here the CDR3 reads CASSQAGQGRVEAFF. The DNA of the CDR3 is TGCGCCAGCAGCCAAGCGGGACAGGGGAGGGTTGAAGCTTTCTTT.

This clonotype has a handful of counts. The CDR3 region has the DNA TGCGCCAGCAGCTTGAGAGGGGGGACTGGCACTGAAGCTTTCTTT. Protein: CASSLRGGTGTEAFF. The gene calls are TRBV5-1 and TRBJ1-1, with D possibly TRBD1 on 6 matching bases. The CDR3 covers 15 residues. Trimming cost V 1 base and J 4 bases, with 14 bases left between them. The germline CDR1 and CDR2 sequences are SGHRS and YFSETQ.

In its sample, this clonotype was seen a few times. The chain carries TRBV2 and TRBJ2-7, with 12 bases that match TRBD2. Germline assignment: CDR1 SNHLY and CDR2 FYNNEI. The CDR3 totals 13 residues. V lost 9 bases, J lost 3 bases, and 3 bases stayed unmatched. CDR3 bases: TGTGCCAGGAGACTAGCGGGAGACTACGAGCAGTACTTC. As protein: CARRLAGDYEQYF.

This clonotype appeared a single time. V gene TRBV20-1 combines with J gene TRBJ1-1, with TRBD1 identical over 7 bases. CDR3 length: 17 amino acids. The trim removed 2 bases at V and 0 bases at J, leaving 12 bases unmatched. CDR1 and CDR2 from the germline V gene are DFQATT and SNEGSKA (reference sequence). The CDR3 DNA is TGCAGTGCTAGACAATCGACAGGGCCCGGCATGAACACTGAAGCTTTCTTT. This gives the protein CSARQSTGPGMNTEAFF.

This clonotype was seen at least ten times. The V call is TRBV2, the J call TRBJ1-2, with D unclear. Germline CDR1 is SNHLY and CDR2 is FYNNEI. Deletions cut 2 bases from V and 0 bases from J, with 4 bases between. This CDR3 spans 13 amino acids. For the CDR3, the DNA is TGTGCCAGCAGTGAATTAGCTAACTATGGCTACACCTTC. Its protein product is CASSELANYGYTF.

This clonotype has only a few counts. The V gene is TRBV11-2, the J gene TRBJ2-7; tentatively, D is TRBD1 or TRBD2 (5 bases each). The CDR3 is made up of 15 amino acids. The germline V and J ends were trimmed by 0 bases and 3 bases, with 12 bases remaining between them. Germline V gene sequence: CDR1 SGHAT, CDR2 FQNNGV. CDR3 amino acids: CASSLDSTGRYEQYF. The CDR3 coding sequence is TGTGCCAGCAGCTTAGATAGTACGGGACGCTACGAGCAGTACTTC.

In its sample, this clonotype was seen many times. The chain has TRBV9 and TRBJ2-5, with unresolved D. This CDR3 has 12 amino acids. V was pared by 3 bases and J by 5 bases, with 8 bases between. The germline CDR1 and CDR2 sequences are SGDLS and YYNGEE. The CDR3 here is CASSGTSETQYF. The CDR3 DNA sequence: TGTGCCAGCAGCGGGACCTCGGAGACCCAGTACTTC.

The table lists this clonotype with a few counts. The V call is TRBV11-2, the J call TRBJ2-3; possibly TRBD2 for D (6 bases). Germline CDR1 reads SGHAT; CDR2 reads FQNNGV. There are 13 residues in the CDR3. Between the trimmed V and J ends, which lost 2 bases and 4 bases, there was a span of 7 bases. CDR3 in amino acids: CASSLWGADTQYF. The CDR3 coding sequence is TGTGCCAGCAGCTTATGGGGGGCAGATACGCAGTATTTT.

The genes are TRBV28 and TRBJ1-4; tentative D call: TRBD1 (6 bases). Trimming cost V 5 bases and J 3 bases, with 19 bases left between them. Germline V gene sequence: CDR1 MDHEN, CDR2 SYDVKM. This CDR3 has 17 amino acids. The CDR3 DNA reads TGTGCCAGCAGTACGAACATACAGGGTGCCGCTAATGAAAAACTGTTTTTT. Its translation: CASSTNIQGAANEKLFF.

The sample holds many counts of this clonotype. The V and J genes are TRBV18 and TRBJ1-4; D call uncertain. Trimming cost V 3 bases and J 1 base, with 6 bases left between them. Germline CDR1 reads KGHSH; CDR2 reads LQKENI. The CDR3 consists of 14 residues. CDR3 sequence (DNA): TGTGCCAGCTCACCCGAGATAACTAATGAAAAACTGTTTTTT. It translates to CASSPEITNEKLFF.

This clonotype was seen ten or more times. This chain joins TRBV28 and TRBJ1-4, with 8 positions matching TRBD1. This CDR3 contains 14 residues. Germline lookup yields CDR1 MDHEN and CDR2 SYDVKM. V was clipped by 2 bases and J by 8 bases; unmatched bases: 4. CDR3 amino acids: CASSLIGTGEKLFF. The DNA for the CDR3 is TGTGCCAGCAGTTTAATAGGGACAGGCGAAAAACTGTTTTTT.

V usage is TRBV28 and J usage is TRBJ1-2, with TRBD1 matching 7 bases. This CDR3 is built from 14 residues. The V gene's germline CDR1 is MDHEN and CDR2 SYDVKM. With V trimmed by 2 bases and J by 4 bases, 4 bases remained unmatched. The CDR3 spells CASSLPGQTYGYTF. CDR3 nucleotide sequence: TGTGCCAGCAGTTTACCGGGACAGACCTATGGCTACACCTTC.